Included here is one T cell receptor beta chain sequence, with context. As yet, its antigen is unknown. This table comes from immunoSEQ multiplex PCR, and its TCRdb copy is limited to in-frame clones, with some not included. The profile shows fewer than 200,000 clones, roughly 90% of them singletons. The data were obtained in a study of T cell responses to AZD1222 COVID-19 vaccine. This CDR3 spans 12 amino acids. V shed 5 bases and J shed 11 bases, with 13 bases lying between them. The germline CDR1 and CDR2 sequences are SGHVS and FQNEAQ. General study results and limits: Repertoire samples came only from after the peak T cell response. In a largely white British group with more females than males, clonal diversity was possibly underestimated.

V is TRBV7-8 and J is TRBJ1-5; a possible D gene is TRBD1 (5 bases). The origin of this receptor is an adult who received the AZD1222 COVID-19 vaccine. The sample here was peripheral blood, taken 28 days after the second AZD1222 dose. The chain's CDR3 is CASSPRGGAQHF. The CDR3 DNA reads TGTGCCAGCAGCCCCCGCGGAGGGGCCCAGCATTTT. Filled out from reference TRBV7-8 and TRBJ1-5, the complete variable domain reads GAGVSQSPRYKVAKRGQDVALRCDPISGHVSLFWYQQALGQGPEFLTYFQNEAQLDKSGLPSDRFFAERPEGSVSTLKIQRTQQEDSAVYLCASSPRGGAQHFGDGTRLSIL.